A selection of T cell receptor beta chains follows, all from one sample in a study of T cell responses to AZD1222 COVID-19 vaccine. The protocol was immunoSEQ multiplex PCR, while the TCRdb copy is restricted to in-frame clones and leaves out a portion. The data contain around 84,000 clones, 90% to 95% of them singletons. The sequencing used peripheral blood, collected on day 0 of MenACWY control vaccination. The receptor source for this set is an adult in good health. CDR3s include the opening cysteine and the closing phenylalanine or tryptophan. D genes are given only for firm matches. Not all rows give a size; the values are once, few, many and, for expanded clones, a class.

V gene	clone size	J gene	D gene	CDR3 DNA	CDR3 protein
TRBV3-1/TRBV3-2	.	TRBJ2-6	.	TGTGCCAGCAGCCAAGCTTCAGGGGCCAACGTCCTGACTTTC	CASSQASGANVLTF
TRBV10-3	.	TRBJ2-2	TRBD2	TGTGCCATCGGGACTAGCGCCACGAACACCGGGGAGCTGTTTTTT	CAIGTSATNTGELFF
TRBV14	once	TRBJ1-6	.	TGTGCCAGCAGCCCCGATGCTGGGGGGGGATATAATTCACCCCTCCACTTT	CASSPDAGGGYNSPLHF
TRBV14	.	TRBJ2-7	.	TGTGCCAGCAGCCAAGATTCGACCATCTACGAGCAGTACTTC	CASSQDSTIYEQYF
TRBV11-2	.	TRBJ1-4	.	TGTGCCAGCAGCCCTGACAGAACTAATGAAAAACTGTTTTTT	CASSPDRTNEKLFF
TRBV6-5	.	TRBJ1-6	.	TGTGCCAGCAGGCCCCCTATCTCACCCCTCCACTTT	CASRPPISPLHF
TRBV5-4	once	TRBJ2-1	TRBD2	TGTGCCAGCAGCCAAGGGACTAGCGGGAGACAGGGTGAGCAGTTCTTC	CASSQGTSGRQGEQFF
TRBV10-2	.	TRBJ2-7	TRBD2	TGCGCCACCGGGACTAGCGGGCTTGGCTCCTACGAGCAGTACTTC	CATGTSGLGSYEQYF
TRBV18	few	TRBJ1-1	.	TGTGCCAGCTCACCGACGGGCGGAACTGAAGCTTTCTTT	CASSPTGGTEAFF
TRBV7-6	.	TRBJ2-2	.	TGTGCCAGCAGCTTAGCGGCAGGGAACACCGGGGAGCTGTTTTTT	CASSLAAGNTGELFF
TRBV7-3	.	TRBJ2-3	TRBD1	TGTGCCAGCAGCTTAATAGACAGGGGGGGTACGCAGTATTTT	CASSLIDRGGTQYF
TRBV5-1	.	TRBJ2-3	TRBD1	TGCGCCAGCAGGGGAGACAGGGTCGCAGATACGCAGTATTTT	CASRGDRVADTQYF
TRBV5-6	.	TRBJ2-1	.	TGTGCCAGCAGCTTGATCGGGAGCTCCTACAATGAGCAGTTCTTC	CASSLIGSSYNEQFF
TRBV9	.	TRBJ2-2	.	TGTGCCAGCAGCGTAGTGTCTCAGCACACCGGGGAGCTGTTTTTT	CASSVVSQHTGELFF
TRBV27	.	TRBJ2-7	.	TGTGCCAGCAGTTTACTCACTGGGAGCTCCTACGAGCAGTACTTC	CASSLLTGSSYEQYF
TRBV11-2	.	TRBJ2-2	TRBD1	TGTGCCAGCAGCTCGGGACAGACGAACACCGGGGAGCTGTTTTTT	CASSSGQTNTGELFF